Here is one T cell receptor beta chain with its context. Clones were sequenced by immunoSEQ multiplex PCR, and TCRdb holds only the in-frame ones, with some missing. The repertoire holds about 270,000 clones, with 75% to 95% as singletons. This sample is part of a study of blood T cell repertoires in COVID-19. Across the whole study: Sites across the United States, Italy and Spain contributed samples from acute and convalescent COVID-19. The cDNA or gDNA used as material had been derived from T cells, B-cell-depleted T cells, or PBMCs.

This clonotype originated in a person between 18 and 30 years old with COVID-19, enrolled during active disease. Sequencing was carried out using peripheral blood.

The CDR3 nucleotides read TGTGCCAGCAGCGGGGGACTAGCGGGAGGCACAGATACGCAGTATTTT. Protein sequence: CASSGGLAGGTDTQYF. The chain uses TRBV9 and TRBJ2-3, with 14 bases matching TRBD2. Trimming cost V 3 bases and J 1 base; bases outside gene matches: 1. The germline V gene encodes CDR1 SGDLS and CDR2 YYNGEE. This CDR3 has 16 amino acids.